A selection of T cell receptor beta chains follows, all from one sample in a study of spatial heterogeneity in lung cancer. A single record per CDR3 protein comes from TCRdb applying MiXCR to the 5' RACE reads. The profile shows 89,000 or so distinct CDR3 sequences, about 20% of them singletons. This specimen was PBMCs, taken at surgery. These receptors came from a male donor with early-stage non-small cell lung cancer. The CDR3 runs from the conserved cysteine through the conserved F or W. A D gene is named only where the DNA matches it firmly. Size is omitted from some rows. Given values are once, few, many or a class for expanded clones.

clone_size: few
cdr3_length: 15
j_call: TRBJ1-5
d_call: TRBD1
v_call: TRBV18
cdr3_nt: TGTGCCAGCTCCCCCCCCGGGACAGGGAATCAGCCCCAGCATTTT
cdr3_aa: CASSPPGTGNQPQHF

clone_size: few
cdr3_length: 16
j_call: TRBJ2-7
d_call: TRBD1
v_call: TRBV9
cdr3_nt: TGTGCCAGCAGCGTAGAGCCGACAGGGAATACCTACGAGCAGTACTTC
cdr3_aa: CASSVEPTGNTYEQYF

clone_size: .
cdr3_length: 14
j_call: TRBJ1-2
d_call: TRBD1
v_call: TRBV19
cdr3_nt: TGTGCCAGTAGTATGGTCCAGGGGGCGGGCGCTAGGACCTTC
cdr3_aa: CASSMVQGAGARTF

clone_size: few
cdr3_length: 15
j_call: TRBJ2-2
d_call: .
v_call: TRBV5-4
cdr3_nt: TGTGCCAGCAGCTTGAGGGGAGTTGACACCGGGGAGCTGTTTTTT
cdr3_aa: CASSLRGVDTGELFF

clone_size: .
cdr3_length: 17
j_call: TRBJ1-5
d_call: .
v_call: TRBV10-3
cdr3_nt: TGTGCCATCCACTCCTACGGGGGGCCCGATAGCAATCAGCCCCAGCATTTT
cdr3_aa: CAIHSYGGPDSNQPQHF

clone_size: .
cdr3_length: 15
j_call: TRBJ2-7
d_call: .
v_call: TRBV6-5
cdr3_nt: TGTGCCAGCAGTTCCCTTGGCGGTTCGAGGTACGAGCAGTACTTC
cdr3_aa: CASSSLGGSRYEQYF

clone_size: few
cdr3_length: 14
j_call: TRBJ2-7
d_call: TRBD1
v_call: TRBV6-5
cdr3_nt: TGTGCCAGCAGCACCCGGGACAGAAACTACGAGCAGTACTTC
cdr3_aa: CASSTRDRNYEQYF

clone_size: .
cdr3_length: 15
j_call: TRBJ2-2
d_call: .
v_call: TRBV28
cdr3_nt: TGTGCCAGCAGTAAGGTTGATTCGAACACCGGGGAGCTGTTTTTT
cdr3_aa: CASSKVDSNTGELFF

clone_size: .
cdr3_length: 13
j_call: TRBJ2-7
d_call: .
v_call: TRBV7-6
cdr3_nt: TGTGCCAGCAGCTTATCGGGGGGCCACGAGCAGTACTTC
cdr3_aa: CASSLSGGHEQYF

clone_size: few
cdr3_length: 15
j_call: TRBJ2-1
d_call: TRBD2
v_call: TRBV6-2/TRBV6-3
cdr3_nt: TGTGCCAGCAGTGGACTAGCGGGAGCCTACAATGAGCAGTTCTTC
cdr3_aa: CASSGLAGAYNEQFF

clone_size: .
cdr3_length: 14
j_call: TRBJ2-7
d_call: .
v_call: TRBV5-1
cdr3_nt: TGCGCCAGCAGCTTGGACCTAGCATTCTACGAGCAGTACTTC
cdr3_aa: CASSLDLAFYEQYF

clone_size: .
cdr3_length: 14
j_call: TRBJ2-5
d_call: .
v_call: TRBV5-1
cdr3_nt: TGCGCCAGCAGCTCAGAACTAGCTGGGGAGACCCAGTACTTC
cdr3_aa: CASSSELAGETQYF

clone_size: many
cdr3_length: 11
j_call: TRBJ2-1
d_call: TRBD2
v_call: TRBV5-1
cdr3_nt: TGCGCCAGCAGAGCGGGAAATGAGCAGTTCTTC
cdr3_aa: CASRAGNEQFF

clone_size: .
cdr3_length: 15
j_call: TRBJ2-3
d_call: .
v_call: TRBV5-1
cdr3_nt: TGCGCCAGCAGCTCCCAGCCTTCTAGCACAGATACGCAGTATTTT
cdr3_aa: CASSSQPSSTDTQYF

clone_size: many
cdr3_length: 15
j_call: TRBJ2-3
d_call: TRBD1
v_call: TRBV7-9
cdr3_nt: TGTGCCAGCAGCTTAGAAACAGGGGGCCCAGATACGCAGTATTTT
cdr3_aa: CASSLETGGPDTQYF

clone_size: few
cdr3_length: 17
j_call: TRBJ1-4
d_call: .
v_call: TRBV7-8
cdr3_nt: TGTGCCAGCAGCCGAACCCCCCCGGCTGACGGCCGGGAAAAACTGTTTTTT
cdr3_aa: CASSRTPPADGREKLFF

clone_size: few
cdr3_length: 15
j_call: TRBJ2-7
d_call: TRBD1
v_call: TRBV28
cdr3_nt: TGTGCCAGCAGACCTACCCCGGGACAGACCTACGAGCAGTACTTC
cdr3_aa: CASRPTPGQTYEQYF

clone_size: .
cdr3_length: 13
j_call: TRBJ2-7
d_call: TRBD2
v_call: TRBV28
cdr3_nt: TGTGCCAGCAGTCGGCTAGCGGGAATAGGGCAGTACTTC
cdr3_aa: CASSRLAGIGQYF

clone_size: few
cdr3_length: 13
j_call: TRBJ2-5
d_call: TRBD1
v_call: TRBV18
cdr3_nt: TGTGCCAGCTCACCTCCGGGACAGGCTACCCAGTACTTC
cdr3_aa: CASSPPGQATQYF

clone_size: few
cdr3_length: 12
j_call: TRBJ2-3
d_call: .
v_call: TRBV29-1
cdr3_nt: TGCAGCGGGAGAGAAAGCACAGATACGCAGTATTTT
cdr3_aa: CSGRESTDTQYF

clone_size: .
cdr3_length: 19
j_call: TRBJ2-3
d_call: TRBD2
v_call: TRBV4-2
cdr3_nt: TGTGCCAGCAGCCTAACCGGTGGACTAGCGGGAGGAGGGACAGATACGCAGTATTTT
cdr3_aa: CASSLTGGLAGGGTDTQYF

clone_size: .
cdr3_length: 15
j_call: TRBJ2-1
d_call: TRBD2
v_call: TRBV10-3
cdr3_nt: TGTGCCATCAGTACGGGACTAGCGGGAAGCAATGAGCAGTTCTTC
cdr3_aa: CAISTGLAGSNEQFF

clone_size: .
cdr3_length: 16
j_call: TRBJ2-1
d_call: .
v_call: TRBV19
cdr3_nt: TGTGCCAGTAGTATAGATCTCGGGGCCCTCCCTAGGGAGCAGTTCTTC
cdr3_aa: CASSIDLGALPREQFF

clone_size: .
cdr3_length: 14
j_call: TRBJ2-3
d_call: .
v_call: TRBV5-1
cdr3_nt: TGCGCCAGCAGCTTGGCCATTAGCGCAGATACGCAGTATTTT
cdr3_aa: CASSLAISADTQYF